This T cell receptor beta chain was obtained from a study of blood T cell repertoires in COVID-19. Turning to the study itself: The study drew acute and convalescent COVID-19 samples from the United States, Italy and Spain. Sources were T cells, B-cell-depleted T cells, or PBMCs; the material itself was cDNA or gDNA.

Original processing methods: Estimation of nucleated cell counts was performed using reference gene primer amplification. The repertoire was sequenced with immunoSEQ multiplex PCR; TCRdb's copy has only in-frame clones and lacks some. V and J calls and clone size are those listed in that table; D and trimming were worked out from the DNA. Among about 110,000 clones listed, 83% were seen once. The germline V gene encodes CDR1 GTSNPN and CDR2 SVGIG (reference sequence). Trimming took off 4 bases at V and 4 bases at J, with 7 bases between the two ends. The CDR3 has 12 amino acids. Sequenced sample: peripheral blood. The sequence was collected from a woman aged 55-70 years with acute or convalescent COVID-19. This chain joins TRBV30 and TRBJ2-2; the D is unclear. The CDR3 sequence is CAWIPFTGELFF. The CDR3 DNA follows: TGTGCCTGGATTCCATTCACCGGGGAGCTGTTTTTT.